The 13 T cell receptor beta chains presented below share a single source sample, sequenced in a study of blood T cell repertoires in COVID-19. Assay: immunoSEQ multiplex PCR; the TCRdb copy retains only in-frame clones and omits some. Here the sample spans some 50,000 clones, under 80% being singletons. Specimen: peripheral blood. The receptor set was obtained from a human donor in a cohort sampled during active COVID-19.

This sequence joins TRBV7-3 and TRBJ1-2, with a possible D match to TRBD1 (6 bases). The V and J ends lost 4 bases and 3 bases respectively, with 12 bases between them. Germline assignment: CDR1 SGHTA and CDR2 FQGTGA. There are 14 residues in the CDR3. CDR3 sequence: CASSSQGRDYGYTF. The DNA of the CDR3 is TGTGCCAGCAGCTCACAGGGTAGAGACTATGGCTACACCTTC. The variable domain in full, with the rest retrieved from reference TRBV7-3 and TRBJ1-2, is GAGVSQTPSNKVTEKGKYVELRCDPISGHTALYWYRQSLGQGPEFLIYFQGTGAADDSGLPNDRFFAVRPEGSVSTLKIQRTERGDSAVYLCASSSQGRDYGYTFGSGTRLTVV.

V is TRBV7-3 and J is TRBJ1-1; a possible D gene is TRBD1 (6 bases). Trimming took 4 bases from V and 5 from J, leaving 11 bases between them. The germline CDR1 and CDR2 sequences are SGHTA and FQGTGA. The CDR3 length is 13 residues. The CDR3 spells CASSSGQGTEAFF. CDR3 sequence (DNA): TGTGCCAGCAGCTCCGGCCAGGGGACTGAAGCTTTCTTT.

The chain is built from TRBV30 and TRBJ2-7, with 7 bases identical to TRBD1. This CDR3 contains 13 residues. The V gene's germline CDR1 is GTSNPN and CDR2 SVGIG (reference sequence). The J segment lost 7 bases and the V segment lost 0 bases, leaving 6 bases of the junction unmatched. The CDR3 bases are TGTGCCTGGAGTGTTGGCAGGGGGTGGGAGCAGTACTTC. The encoded protein is CAWSVGRGWEQYF.

In this sample, this clone turned up once. The V call is TRBV6-6, the J call TRBJ2-5, with a weak D call TRBD2 (5 bases). This CDR3 region has 14 residues. V was cut by 6 bases and J by 5 bases, with 16 bases left in between. The germline V gene encodes CDR1 MNHNY and CDR2 SVGAGI (reference sequence). CDR3 residues: CASRFPGSTETQYF. CDR3 sequence (DNA): TGTGCCAGCAGATTTCCGGGATCAACGGAGACCCAGTACTTC.

The chain is built from TRBV4-2 and TRBJ2-7; D might be TRBD1 (5 bases). With 3 bases removed from V and 5 bases from J, the gap between germline ends came to 8 bases. The germline gives CDR1 LGHNA, CDR2 YNFKEQ. The CDR3 covers 12 residues. The CDR3 sequence: CASSQGLDEQYF. CDR3 DNA: TGTGCCAGCAGCCAGGGGCTGGACGAGCAGTACTTC.

This sequence joins TRBV3-1 (or the pseudogene TRBV3-2) and TRBJ1-6; D is perhaps TRBD1 (6 bases). The CDR3 loop spans 16 amino acids. Trimming removed 1 base at V and 9 bases at J, with 16 bases between. Germline-derived CDR1 and CDR2 are LGHDT and YNNKEL (reference sequence). CDR3 in amino acids: CASSQGRTASGSPLHF. The CDR3 DNA sequence: TGTGCCAGCAGCCAAGGAAGGACAGCAAGTGGTTCACCCCTCCACTTT.

The chain has TRBV3-1 (or the pseudogene TRBV3-2) and TRBJ2-1; D possibly corresponds to TRBD1 (5 bases). This CDR3 spans 16 amino acids. Germline V lookup: CDR1 LGHDT, CDR2 YNNKEL (reference sequence). Trimming removed 0 bases from V and 4 bases from J, with 13 bases in between. The CDR3 DNA is TGTGCCAGCAGCCAAGATCCAGGGAATGGGTACAATGAGCAGTTCTTC. This translates into CASSQDPGNGYNEQFF.

This sequence joins TRBV7-6 and TRBJ2-7; 10 nucleotides align to TRBD1. Looked up from germline, CDR1 is SGHVS and CDR2 is FNYEAQ. The CDR3 runs 15 residues. The V gene end was trimmed by 5 bases and the J gene end by 3 bases; junction bases not matched to a gene: 7. DNA of the CDR3: TGTGCCAGCAGCCTTGGGACAGGGGAAGGCTACGAGCAGTACTTC. It specifies CASSLGTGEGYEQYF.

CDR3 loop: CASGLWGNNEQYF. CDR3 DNA: TGTGCCAGCGGGTTGTGGGGCAACAACGAGCAGTACTTC. The chain employs TRBV5-8 and TRBJ2-7; maybe TRBD1 (5 bases). Deletions cut 7 bases from V and 5 bases from J, with 16 bases between. The length of the CDR3 is 13 residues. Germline CDR1 reads SGHTS; CDR2 reads YDEGEE.

V is TRBV27 and J is TRBJ2-1, with 7 nucleotides matching TRBD1. This CDR3 comprises 17 residues. Germline loops: CDR1 MNHEY, CDR2 SMNVEV (reference sequence). Trimming cost V 3 bases and J 2 bases; bases outside gene matches: 10. CDR3 nucleotides: TGTGCCAGCAGTTTTCCCGCGACAGGGAATACCTACAATGAGCAGTTCTTC. Residues: CASSFPATGNTYNEQFF.

The gene calls are TRBV3-1 (or the pseudogene TRBV3-2) and TRBJ1-3, with TRBD1 matching 11 bases. The length of the CDR3 is 17 residues. The J segment lost 4 bases and the V segment lost 6 bases, leaving 11 bases of the junction unmatched. The germline gives CDR1 LGHDT, CDR2 YNNKEL (reference sequence). CDR3 region: CASSTGSGTGGGNTIYF. In nucleotides, the CDR3 is TGTGCCAGCAGTACTGGATCCGGGACAGGGGGAGGAAACACCATATATTTT.

This chain connects TRBV6-5 to TRBJ1-1, with D perhaps matching TRBD1 (5 bases). The V gene lost 8 bases and the J gene lost 10 bases, with 17 bases spanning the gap. This CDR3 has 12 amino acids. The germline CDR1 and CDR2 sequences are MNHEY and SVGAGI. DNA of the CDR3: TGTGCCAGCCGTCAACCGGGACTAGGAGCTTTCTTT. It yields the protein CASRQPGLGAFF.

The chain carries TRBV27 and TRBJ1-6, with TRBD1 matching 11 bases. V lost 3 bases and J lost 9; bases outside the gene matches: 1. The germline V gene has CDR1 MNHEY and CDR2 SMNVEV (reference sequence). The CDR3 contains 14 residues. The CDR3 reads CASSFGQGASPLHF. The DNA of the CDR3 is TGTGCCAGCAGTTTCGGACAGGGGGCTTCACCCCTCCACTTT.